This TCR beta chain derives from a study of blood T cell repertoires in COVID-19. Overall study: Acute-phase and convalescent COVID-19 samples originated in the United States, Italy and Spain.

Clones were read by immunoSEQ multiplex PCR, and TCRdb kept only the in-frame ones, dropping some. This table has approximately 290,000 clones, roughly 91% appearing once. Trimming shortened V by 1 base and J by 1 base, and 11 bases separated the two germline ends. Germline V gene lookup returns CDR1 MDHEN and CDR2 SYDVKM. This CDR3 contains 15 residues. The V and J genes are TRBV28 and TRBJ2-7, with a tentative D call TRBD2 (5 bases). This receptor was obtained from a woman aged 25 to 39 with COVID-19, enrolled during active disease. Sequencing was performed on peripheral blood. CDR3 loop: CASSLFASSSYEQYF. For the CDR3, the DNA is TGTGCCAGCAGTTTATTCGCTAGCTCTTCCTACGAGCAGTACTTC.